These 3 T cell receptor beta chains originate from one sample sequenced in a study of blood T cell repertoires in COVID-19. Assay: immunoSEQ multiplex PCR; the TCRdb copy retains only in-frame clones and omits some. This table holds fewer than 90,000 clones, nearly 95% found once. The sequenced sample consisted of peripheral blood. These receptors were collected from a human donor with active COVID-19. The donor label of this sample is uncertain.

V gene TRBV7-2 combines with J gene TRBJ2-7; D unclear. The ends were cut back, 1 base at V and 4 bases at J, with 8 bases in the middle. CDR3 length: 13 amino acids. Germline assignment: CDR1 SGHTA and CDR2 FQGNSA. The CDR3: CASSLVRKYEQYF. In DNA form, the CDR3 reads TGTGCCAGCAGCTTAGTGCGGAAATACGAGCAGTACTTC.

CDR3 nucleotides: TGCGCCAGCAGCCCCACAGGGTTCGGAACCAATGAGCAGTTCTTC. It specifies CASSPTGFGTNEQFF. V and J are TRBV5-1 and TRBJ2-1; D is perhaps TRBD1 (6 bases). Trimming left V 4 bases short and J 6 bases short, with 17 bases between. The CDR3 totals 15 residues. CDR1 SGHRS and CDR2 YFSETQ come from the germline V gene.

This chain joins TRBV19 and TRBJ2-1, with TRBD2 matching 14 bases. This CDR3 has 15 amino acids. The germline gives CDR1 LNHDA, CDR2 SQIVND (reference sequence). V shed 4 bases, J shed 7 bases, and the junction held 3 bases outside the gene matches. CDR3 region: CASSRLAGGSNEQFF. The CDR3 DNA reads as TGTGCCAGTAGTAGACTAGCGGGAGGGTCGAATGAGCAGTTCTTC.